These 11 T cell receptor beta chains originate from one sample sequenced in a study of blood T cell repertoires in COVID-19. This table comes from immunoSEQ multiplex PCR, and its TCRdb copy is limited to in-frame clones, with some not included. The data contain nearly 200,000 clones, 70% to 90% of them singletons. Sequenced input: peripheral blood. The source is a man in his 60s with COVID-19, enrolled during active disease.

The rearrangement uses TRBV18 and TRBJ1-2, with 7 bases lining up with TRBD1. Germline V gene sequence: CDR1 KGHSH, CDR2 LQKENI. Unmatched junction bases numbered 5, after V lost 2 bases and J lost 5 bases. This CDR3 is 14 amino acids long. The CDR3 spells CASSPAGQQYGYTF. The CDR3 coding sequence is TGTGCCAGCTCACCAGCGGGACAGCAATATGGCTACACCTTC.

The table lists this clone with a count of one. The identical CDR3 is also encoded by other nucleotide sequences in the sample. The chain joins TRBV19 to TRBJ1-6, with 7 nucleotides matching TRBD1. Germline CDR1 LNHDA, CDR2 SQIVND (reference sequence). The CDR3 runs 14 residues. With V trimmed by 3 bases and J by 7 bases, 3 bases remained unmatched. For the CDR3, the DNA is TGTGCCAGTAGTATTGGCAGGGGGAATTCACCCCTCCACTTT. Its protein product is CASSIGRGNSPLHF.

This chain links TRBV5-1 with TRBJ2-5; D ambiguous. This CDR3 is built from 14 residues. V lost 0 bases, J lost 2 bases, and 8 bases lay in between. Germline V lookup: CDR1 SGHRS, CDR2 YFSETQ. The CDR3 nucleotides are TGCGCCAGCAGCTTGGGTTCCCAACAAGAGACCCAGTACTTC. As protein: CASSLGSQQETQYF.

The chain joins TRBV9 to TRBJ1-1; D might be TRBD1 (5 bases). This CDR3 contains 13 residues. Per germline, CDR1 SGDLS and CDR2 YYNGEE. The V end lost 3 bases, the J end lost 5 bases, and 11 bases lay between the germline ends. Written as DNA, the CDR3 is TGTGCCAGCAGCGCCCCGGGGGTGACTGAAGCTTTCTTT. Its translation: CASSAPGVTEAFF.

Here the CDR3 reads CASSLRERGNEKLFF. The CDR3 nucleotides read TGCGCCAGCAGCTTGAGGGAAAGGGGTAATGAAAAACTGTTTTTT. This chain joins TRBV5-1 and TRBJ1-4, with D maybe TRBD1 (5 bases). Germline V CDR1 and CDR2: SGHRS, YFSETQ. V shed 1 base and J shed 4 bases, with 11 bases lying between them. The CDR3 totals 15 residues. Variable domain in full (rest from reference TRBV5-1 and TRBJ1-4): KAGVTQTPRYLIKTRGQQVTLSCSPISGHRSVSWYQQTPGQGLQFLFEYFSETQRNKGNFPGRFSGRQFSNSRSEMNVSTLELGDSALYLCASSLRERGNEKLFFGSGTQLSVL.

CDR3: CASSLGQGTEKLFF. In DNA form, the CDR3 reads TGTGCCAGCAGTTTAGGGCAGGGGACCGAAAAACTGTTTTTT. The V call is TRBV27, the J call TRBJ1-4; TRBD1 might be the D (6 bases). Deletions cut 2 bases from V and 8 bases from J, with 12 bases between. Germline CDR1 is MNHEY and CDR2 is SMNVEV (reference sequence). This CDR3 is 14 amino acids long.

The chain joins TRBV11-2 to TRBJ1-3; D gene uncertain. CDR1 SGHAT and CDR2 FQNNGV come from the germline V gene. CDR3 size: 17 residues. Trimming pared 5 bases from V and 0 bases from J, leaving 17 bases between. CDR3 nucleotide sequence: TGTGCCAGCAGCCCCGGGTCGGCGGGAGTCTCTGGAAACACCATATATTTT. This gives the protein CASSPGSAGVSGNTIYF.

The table lists this clone with a few counts. The chain combines TRBV2 with TRBJ2-7; 9 nucleotides line up with TRBD1. The V gene's germline CDR1 is SNHLY and CDR2 FYNNEI. Losses at the gene ends were 4 bases for V and 5 bases for J; bases not matched to a gene: 9. This CDR3 contains 15 residues. CDR3 region: CASSGGTGRSDEQYF. CDR3 bases: TGTGCCAGCAGTGGGGGGACAGGGAGATCGGACGAGCAGTACTTC.

This chain connects TRBV10-1 to TRBJ1-5, with D possibly being TRBD1 (5 bases). V lost 8 bases and J 4 bases, leaving 12 bases between the germline ends. CDR3 length equals 13 residues. Germline V gene lookup returns CDR1 WNHNN and CDR2 SYGVQD (reference sequence). DNA of the CDR3: TGCGCCAGCTCCGGGGACTGGAATCAGCCCCAGCATTTT. It encodes CASSGDWNQPQHF.

The rearrangement joins TRBV19 to TRBJ2-1; D might be TRBD1 (7 bases). The germline CDR1 and CDR2 sequences are LNHDA and SQIVND (reference sequence). The CDR3 spans 14 residues. V lost 5 bases, J lost 9 bases, and 17 bases lay in between. The CDR3 DNA reads as TGTGCCAGTAGTCCTGGGACAGTCGGGGGTGAGCAGTTCTTC. Residues: CASSPGTVGGEQFF.

The chain recombines TRBV6-5 with TRBJ1-5; TRBD1 aligns across 7 bases. This CDR3 comprises 13 residues. Germline-derived CDR1 and CDR2 are MNHEY and SVGAGI. The V gene end was trimmed by 8 bases and the J gene end by 5 bases; junction bases not matched to a gene: 6. In DNA form, the CDR3 reads TGTGCCAGCGAACAGGGGAGAGATCAGCCCCAGCATTTT. Its protein product is CASEQGRDQPQHF.